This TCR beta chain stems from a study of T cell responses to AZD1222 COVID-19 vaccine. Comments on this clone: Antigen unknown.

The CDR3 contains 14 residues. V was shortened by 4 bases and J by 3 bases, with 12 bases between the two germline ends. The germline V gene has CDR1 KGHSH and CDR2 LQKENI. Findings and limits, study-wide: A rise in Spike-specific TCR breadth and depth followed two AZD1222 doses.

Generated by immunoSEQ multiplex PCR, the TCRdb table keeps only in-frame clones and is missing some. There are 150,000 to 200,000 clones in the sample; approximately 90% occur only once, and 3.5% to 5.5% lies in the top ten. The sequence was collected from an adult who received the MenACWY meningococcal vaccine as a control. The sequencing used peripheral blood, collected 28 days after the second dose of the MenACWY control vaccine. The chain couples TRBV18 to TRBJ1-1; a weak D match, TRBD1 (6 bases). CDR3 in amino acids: CASSQGRGDTEAFF. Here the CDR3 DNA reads TGTGCCAGCTCACAAGGGAGGGGGGACACTGAAGCTTTCTTT.